This TCR beta chain came from a study of Tregs in tolerant kidney transplant recipients. A note on this clone: Antigen: not known.

The CDR3 is 16 residues long. Looked up from germline, CDR1 is MNHEY and CDR2 is SVGAGI. The V and J ends lost 1 base and 3 bases, in that order; junction bases with no gene match: 4. Broader study findings: Tregs expanded with activated donor B cells seemed most donor-specific.

Here immunoSEQ multiplex PCR was the method, and the copy in TCRdb shows in-frame clones only, minus some. This repertoire shows 90,000 to 150,000 clones, almost 95% found once; its top ten account for approximately 0.59%. The receptor was derived from a human donor in good health. Material: CD4+ T cells from blood. The V gene is TRBV6-5, the J gene TRBJ2-3; 10 nucleotides agree with TRBD2. CDR3 in DNA: TGTGCCAGCAGTTACTTCTCTAGCGGGGGTACAGATACGCAGTATTTT. Its translation is CASSYFSSGGTDTQYF.